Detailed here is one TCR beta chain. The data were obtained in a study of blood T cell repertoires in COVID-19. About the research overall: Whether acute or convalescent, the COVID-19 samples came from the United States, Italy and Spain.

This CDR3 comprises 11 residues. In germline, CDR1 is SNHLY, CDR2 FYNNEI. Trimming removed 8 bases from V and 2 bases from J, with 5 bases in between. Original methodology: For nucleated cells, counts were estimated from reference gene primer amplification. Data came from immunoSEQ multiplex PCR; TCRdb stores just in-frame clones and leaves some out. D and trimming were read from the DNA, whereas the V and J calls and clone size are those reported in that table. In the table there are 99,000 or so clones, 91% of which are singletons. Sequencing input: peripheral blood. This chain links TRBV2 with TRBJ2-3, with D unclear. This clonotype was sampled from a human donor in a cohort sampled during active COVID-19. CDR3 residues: CASSSTDTQYF. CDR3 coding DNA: TGTGCCAGCTCTTCCACAGATACGCAGTATTTT. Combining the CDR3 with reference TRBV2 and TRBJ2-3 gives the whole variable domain EPEVTQTPSHQVTQMGQEVILRCVPISNHLYFYWYRQILGQKVEFLVSFYNNEISEKSEIFDDQFSVERPDGSNFTLKIRSTKLEDSAMYFCASSSTDTQYFGPGTRLTVL.